This record covers a single TCR beta chain. This table comes from immunoSEQ multiplex PCR, and its TCRdb copy is limited to in-frame clones, with some not included. This table has about 12,000 clones, over 65% appearing once. This entry belongs to a study of tumor-infiltrating lymphocytes in localized non-small cell lung cancer. Per the germline V gene, CDR1 is KGHSH and CDR2 is LQKENI. The CDR3 is made up of 15 amino acids. Trimming removed 5 bases at V and 4 bases at J, with 16 bases between. Sequenced sample: lung tumor tissue. This sequence originates from a human donor with non-small cell lung cancer. This sequence joins TRBV18 and TRBJ2-3; D is undetermined. CDR3 nucleotide sequence: TGTGCCAGCTCATCCCCCAGCGACTCCCCAGATACGCAGTATTTT. Encoded protein: CASSSPSDSPDTQYF.